This T cell receptor (beta chain) derives from a study of blood T cells in healthy people across ages. Whole-study results and caveats: Any conclusive comparison of naive versus antigen-experienced cells was prevented by using unsorted PBMCs. The donors' CMV status was not determined, possibly confounding changes in expanded clonotypes.

Next came a second PCR, run for about 6 to 11 cycles, which used a sample-barcoded 5' primer along with a J-beta primer mix. Every individual sample yielded 2.5 million or more paired-end reads (each containing CDR3). One entry per CDR3 protein, called by TCRdb with MiXCR from the 5' RACE reads. Here the sample spans about a million distinct CDR3 sequences, 48% being singletons. V was pared by 4 bases and J by 1 base, with 17 bases between. The CDR3 totals 17 residues. In germline, CDR1 is LGHNA, CDR2 YNFKEQ. In its sample, this clonotype was seen a few times. What it recognizes is unknown. The donors, aged roughly 6 to 100, were healthy Caucasians from Russia.

This sequence was found in a man aged 25 to 40 in good health. Sequencing was done on a sample of blood. V is TRBV4-2 and J is TRBJ2-1; D call uncertain. For the CDR3, the DNA is TGTGCCAGCAGCCCGCCTTTAGATGAAGGGTCCTACAATGAGCAGTTCTTC. This sequence encodes CASSPPLDEGSYNEQFF.